Listed here are 10 T cell receptor beta chains from one sample, sequenced in a study of T cell clusters in autoimmune cytopenias. TRB was amplified from roughly 0.25 ug of peripheral blood genomic DNA per sample. One tube held mixed TRB-A and TRB-B primer pools for touch-down PCR. TCRdb re-called the multiplex PCR reads and shows each CDR3 protein once, DNA omitted. The sample has about 9,500 distinct CDR3 sequences; the top ten hold approximately 9.2%. Sequencing was carried out using peripheral blood. The receptors originated from a human donor with an autoimmune cytopenia or autoimmune hepatitis (not recorded which).

This chain uses TRBV23-1 with TRBJ2-5; TCRdb's D call of TRBD1 is untestable without DNA. TRBV23-1 is noted as an ORF with a role that remains uncertain. The CDR3 has 15 amino acids. The CDR3 sequence is CASSHPQERQETQYF.

The V call is TRBV6-5, the J call TRBJ2-6. The CDR3 has 14 residues. CDR1 is MNHEY, CDR2 SVGAGI, per germline. This chain's CDR3 is CASSFDRGANVLTF.

V gene TRBV18 combines with J gene TRBJ1-5; without DNA, the TCRdb call of TRBD1 cannot be checked. The CDR3 extends over 17 amino acids. CDR1 KGHSH and CDR2 LQKENI come from the germline V gene. CDR3 amino acids: CASSPAIRDKRNQPQHF.

CDR3 residues: CASREDGRPYQETQYF. The chain is built from TRBV6-1 and TRBJ2-5; TCRdb's assignment of TRBD2 cannot be checked, as there is no DNA. CDR1 MNHNS and CDR2 SASEGT come from the germline V gene. This CDR3 is built from 16 residues.

V usage is TRBV27 and J usage is TRBJ2-7; TCRdb designates TRBD1, a call that cannot be tested without DNA. The CDR3 has 13 amino acids. Germline V lookup: CDR1 MNHEY, CDR2 SMNVEV (reference sequence). The CDR3 reads CASTSTGSLEQYF.

The chain couples TRBV5-1 to TRBJ1-4. The CDR3 loop spans 15 amino acids. The germline gives CDR1 SGHRS, CDR2 YFSETQ. The CDR3 loop is CASSLGDLVNEKLFF.

The genes are TRBV7-9 and TRBJ1-6. The CDR3 sequence is 15 residues long. In germline, CDR1 is SEHNR, CDR2 FQNEAQ (reference sequence). CDR3 in amino acids: CASSLAEVAGSPLHF.

The V gene is TRBV20-1, the J gene TRBJ2-1; TCRdb outputs TRBD1, but without DNA this stays unchecked. The CDR3 runs 11 residues. Germline values: CDR1 DFQATT, CDR2 SNEGSKA (reference sequence). The CDR3 protein is CSATNGGFQFF.

Judged by frequency, this clonotype is medium-sized. V and J are TRBV29-1 and TRBJ2-1; TCRdb's D call of TRBD1 is untestable without DNA. CDR3 size: 14 residues. Germline V gene lookup returns CDR1 SQVTM and CDR2 ANQGSEA. The CDR3 sequence is CSAQGGLQYNEQFF.

This chain connects TRBV24-1 to TRBJ2-6; lacking DNA, the TRBD1 call made by TCRdb goes unchecked. The CDR3 is 16 amino acids. Looked up from germline, CDR1 is KGHDR and CDR2 is SFDVKD. The CDR3 reads CATSDTQGNGANVLTF.